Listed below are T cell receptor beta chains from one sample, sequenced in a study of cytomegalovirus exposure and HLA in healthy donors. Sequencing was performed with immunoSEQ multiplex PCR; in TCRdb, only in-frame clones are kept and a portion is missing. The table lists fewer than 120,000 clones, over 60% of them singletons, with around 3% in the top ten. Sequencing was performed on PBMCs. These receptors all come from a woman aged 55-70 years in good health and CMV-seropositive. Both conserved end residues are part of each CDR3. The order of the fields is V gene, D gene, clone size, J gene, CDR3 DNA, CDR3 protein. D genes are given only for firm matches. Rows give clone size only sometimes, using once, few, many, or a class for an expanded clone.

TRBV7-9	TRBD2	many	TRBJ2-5	TGTGCCAGCAGCACAGGCGGGACTAGCGGACTAGGGGAGACCCAGTACTTC	CASSTGGTSGLGETQYF
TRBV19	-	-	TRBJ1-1	TGTGCCAGTAGTATTTTTTCAGGGTGGAACACTGAAGCTTTCTTT	CASSIFSGWNTEAFF
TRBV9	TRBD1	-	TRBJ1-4	TGTGCCAGCACCTCGGGACAGGGAGGTGAAAAACTGTTTTTT	CASTSGQGGEKLFF
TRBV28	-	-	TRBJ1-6	TGTGCCAGCAGTTTTGGACATACCAATTCACCCCTCCACTTT	CASSFGHTNSPLHF
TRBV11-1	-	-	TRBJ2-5	TGTGCCAGCAGCCAAGACAGAATCCAAGAGACCCAGTACTTC	CASSQDRIQETQYF
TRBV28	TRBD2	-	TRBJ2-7	TGTGCCAGCAGTTTAGCTAGCGGGAGCTCCTACGAGCAGTACTTC	CASSLASGSSYEQYF
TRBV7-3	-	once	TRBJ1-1	TGTGCCAGCAGCCACGACGTGGGGCGGAACACTGAAGCTTTCTTT	CASSHDVGRNTEAFF
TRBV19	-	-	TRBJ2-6	TGTGCCAGTAATGCACAGGGTATGTCTGGGGCCAACGTCCTGACTTTC	CASNAQGMSGANVLTF
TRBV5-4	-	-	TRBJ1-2	TGTGCCAGCAGCTTGTCCCCAGGCATTAACTATGGCTACACCTTC	CASSLSPGINYGYTF
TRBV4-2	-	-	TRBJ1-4	TGTGCCAGCAGCCAAGATGGGCGGGCTAATGAAAAACTGTTTTTT	CASSQDGRANEKLFF
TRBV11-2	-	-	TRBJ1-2	TGTGCCAGCAGCCACTTAGTGGGGAGTCGTGATGGCTACACCTTC	CASSHLVGSRDGYTF
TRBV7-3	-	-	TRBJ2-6	TGTGCCAGCAGCTCAGGAGGGCCGGGTGGGGCCAACGTCCTGACTTTC	CASSSGGPGGANVLTF
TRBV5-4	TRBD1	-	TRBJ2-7	TGTGCCAGCAGCTTGGTTAAATCGGGACAGGGGGCCTACGAGCAGTACTTC	CASSLVKSGQGAYEQYF
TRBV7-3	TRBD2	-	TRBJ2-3	TGTGCCAGCAGCTCCTCTATGGGGACTAGCGGCACAGATACGCAGTATTTT	CASSSSMGTSGTDTQYF
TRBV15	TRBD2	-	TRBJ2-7	TGTGCCACCAGCATCGGGGAGGGCCTCTACGAGCAGTACTTC	CATSIGEGLYEQYF
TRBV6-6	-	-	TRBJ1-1	TGTGCCAGCACCCCAACCCAGGGCACTGAAGCTTTCTTT	CASTPTQGTEAFF
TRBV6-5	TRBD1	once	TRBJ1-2	TGTGCCAGCAGTTACGGACAGGAGACATATGGCTACACCTTC	CASSYGQETYGYTF
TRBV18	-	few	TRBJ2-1	TGTGCCAGCTCATCCCAGGACTCCACCTCCGGTCAGCAGTTCTTC	CASSSQDSTSGQQFF
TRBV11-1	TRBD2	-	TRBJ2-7	TGTGCCAGCAGCTGGACTAGCGGAACCTACGAGCAGTACTTC	CASSWTSGTYEQYF
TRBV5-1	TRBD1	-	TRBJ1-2	TGCGCCAGCAGCTTCGGGCAGGGGGCATACTACACCTTC	CASSFGQGAYYTF
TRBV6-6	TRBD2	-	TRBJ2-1	TGTGCCAGCAGTTACTCCCTCCCGCTAGCGGTGCAGTTCTTC	CASSYSLPLAVQFF
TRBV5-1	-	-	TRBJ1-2	TGCGCCAGCAGCTTGCGCACCAGCTATGGCTACACCTTC	CASSLRTSYGYTF
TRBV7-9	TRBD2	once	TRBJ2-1	TGTGCCAGCAGCTTAGGGAAGACTAGCTGGAATGAGCAGTTCTTC	CASSLGKTSWNEQFF
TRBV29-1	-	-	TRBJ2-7	TGCAGCTCCTCGGACGGTCGACAGAGGTACTTC	CSSSDGRQRYF
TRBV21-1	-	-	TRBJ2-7	TGTGCCAGCAGCAAACCAGCGGCCTCCTACGAGCAGTACTTC	CASSKPAASYEQYF
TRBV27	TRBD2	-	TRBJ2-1	TGTGCCAGCACCGGGTTAGCGGGGTCCTACAATGAGCAGTTCTTC	CASTGLAGSYNEQFF